Reported below is one T cell receptor (beta chain). This sample was included in a study of blood T cell repertoires in COVID-19. Using immunoSEQ multiplex PCR, the repertoire was profiled, and TCRdb retains in-frame clones only, with some absent. Among 210,000 or so clones listed, around 80% were seen once. The source is a woman aged 80 or older with acute or convalescent COVID-19. Input material: peripheral blood.

CDR3 sequence reads: CASSVENRDMVWEQFF. The CDR3 DNA is TGTGCCAGCAGCGTTGAGAACCGGGACATGGTCTGGGAGCAGTTCTTC. V gene TRBV9 combines with J gene TRBJ2-1, with TRBD1 as a possible D gene (6 bases). The CDR3 has 16 residues. Trimming removed 2 bases from V and 10 bases from J, with 22 bases in between. CDR1 SGDLS and CDR2 YYNGEE come from the germline V gene.